Following are 32 T cell receptor beta chains from one sample sequenced in a study of blood T cell repertoires in COVID-19. Some clones are missing from TCRdb's copy, which holds only in-frame ones; the method was immunoSEQ multiplex PCR. The sample holds 120,000 to 150,000 clones, roughly 80% seen once. The sample consisted of peripheral blood. The receptors shown here come from a man in his forties or fifties with active or convalescent COVID-19.

V is TRBV19 and J is TRBJ2-1, with 10 bases fitting TRBD2. This CDR3 comprises 15 residues. The junction had 7 bases not matched to a gene; V was cut back by 3 bases and J by 8 bases. Per germline, CDR1 LNHDA and CDR2 SQIVND (reference sequence). In DNA, the CDR3 is TGTGCCAGTAGTATTCGGCTAGCGGGAGCCCATGAGCAGTTCTTC. Protein product: CASSIRLAGAHEQFF.

The rearrangement joins TRBV5-6 to TRBJ2-7; TRBD1 aligns across 8 bases. V gave up 2 bases and J gave up 3 bases; unmatched junction bases: 4. The CDR3 extends over 14 amino acids. The germline CDR1 and CDR2 sequences are SGHDT and YYEEEE. CDR3 in DNA: TGTGCCAGCAGCTTCGGACAGGGCCTCTACGAGCAGTACTTC. Protein sequence: CASSFGQGLYEQYF.

V usage is TRBV28 and J usage is TRBJ2-7; D unclear. V gave up 0 bases and J gave up 2 bases, with 5 bases separating them. Germline CDR1 reads MDHEN; CDR2 reads SYDVKM. This CDR3 comprises 13 residues. CDR3 in amino acids: CASSLWETYEQYF. DNA of the CDR3: TGTGCCAGCAGTTTATGGGAGACCTACGAGCAGTACTTC.

This clone was counted once. The chain uses TRBV7-9 and TRBJ2-3; possibly TRBD2 for D (6 bases). Germline lookup yields CDR1 SEHNR and CDR2 FQNEAQ (reference sequence). Trimming pared 7 bases from V and 4 bases from J, leaving 15 bases between. The CDR3 covers 14 residues. Written as DNA, the CDR3 is TGTGCCAGCACCTTGGGGGGAGGACCAGATACGCAGTATTTT. It translates to CASTLGGGPDTQYF.

This clone was detected a few times. The rearrangement links TRBV10-3 to TRBJ2-5; no clear D. The V end lost 3 bases, the J end lost 4 bases, and 3 bases lay between the germline ends. There are 11 residues in the CDR3. CDR1 is ENHRY, CDR2 SYGVKD, per germline. The CDR3 coding sequence is TGTGCCATCAGTGACCGAGAGACCCAGTACTTC. Translation gives CAISDRETQYF.

The V gene is TRBV4-2, the J gene TRBJ2-3, with 8 bases matching TRBD2. There are 16 residues in the CDR3. Germline loops: CDR1 LGHNA, CDR2 YNFKEQ. Losses at the gene ends were 0 bases for V and 4 bases for J; bases not matched to a gene: 6. This CDR3 reads CASSQDSGGGADTQYF. The CDR3, as DNA: TGTGCCAGCAGCCAAGATTCGGGAGGGGGGGCAGATACGCAGTATTTT.

The chain joins TRBV9 to TRBJ2-2, with a possible D match to TRBD2 (6 bases). The CDR3 runs to 15 residues. Germline V CDR1 and CDR2: SGDLS, YYNGEE. V lost 0 bases and J 1 base, leaving 7 bases between the germline ends. In DNA, the CDR3 is TGTGCCAGCAGCGTAGTGGGGGGGAACACCGGGGAGCTGTTTTTT. Amino acids: CASSVVGGNTGELFF.

This sequence joins TRBV19 and TRBJ2-2; weak D call: TRBD1 (6 bases). Trimming removed 3 bases at V and 3 bases at J, with 14 bases between. CDR1 and CDR2 (germline): LNHDA, SQIVND (reference sequence). The CDR3 extends over 16 amino acids. The CDR3 nucleotides are TGTGCCAGTAGTATCCGTGGGACACCTTACACCGGGGAGCTGTTTTTT. Its protein product is CASSIRGTPYTGELFF.

This sequence joins TRBV6-5 and TRBJ1-5; D not certain. CDR1 is MNHEY and CDR2 is SVGAGI in the germline V gene. This CDR3 has 13 residues. Trimming took off 5 bases at V and 0 bases at J, with 5 bases between the two ends. CDR3 nucleotide sequence: TGTGCCAGCAGTCAGGTTAGCAATCAGCCCCAGCATTTT. Protein product: CASSQVSNQPQHF.

The CDR3 DNA is TGTGCCAGCAGCTCCGAGGACAGGGGTCACGAGCAGTACTTC. Its protein product is CASSSEDRGHEQYF. V and J are TRBV11-1 and TRBJ2-7; TRBD1 matches at 9 bases. V was clipped by 4 bases and J by 5 bases; unmatched bases: 6. The CDR3 is 14 residues long. CDR1 SGHAT and CDR2 FQDESV come from the germline V gene (reference sequence). The variable domain in full, with the rest retrieved from reference TRBV11-1 and TRBJ2-7, is EAEVAQSPRYKITEKSQAVAFWCDPISGHATLYWYRQILGQGPELLVQFQDESVVDDSQLPKDRFSAERLKGVDSTLKIQPAELGDSAMYLCASSSEDRGHEQYFGPGTRLTVT.

This clone was observed a few times. This rearrangement joins TRBV18 to TRBJ2-6, with D possibly TRBD1 on 5 matching bases. The V gene lost 3 bases and the J gene lost 4 bases, with 13 bases spanning the gap. There are 16 residues in the CDR3. The germline V gene has CDR1 KGHSH and CDR2 LQKENI. As DNA, the CDR3 is TGTGCCAGCTCACCTCTCCAGGGCCGCGGGGCCAACGTCCTGACTTTC. Translated, it gives CASSPLQGRGANVLTF.

The chain links TRBV4-1 to TRBJ2-7; D gene uncertain. Trimming cost V 4 bases and J 5 bases, with 6 bases left between them. Germline CDR1 and CDR2: MGHRA and YSYEKL. This CDR3 comprises 11 residues. CDR3 in amino acids: CASSPGDEQYF. In nucleotides, the CDR3 is TGCGCCAGCAGCCCCGGAGACGAGCAGTACTTC.

The rearrangement uses TRBV6-6 and TRBJ2-1; 7 nucleotides match TRBD1. Trimming took 4 bases from V and 7 from J; bases not matched to a gene: 10. The CDR3 is 15 amino acids. Germline values: CDR1 MNHNY, CDR2 SVGAGI (reference sequence). The CDR3 DNA sequence: TGTGCCAGCAGTTCCGGGACAGCTTCGAGGAATGAGCAGTTCTTC. It codes for CASSSGTASRNEQFF.

This chain links TRBV4-1 with TRBJ2-2, with TRBD2 identical over 13 bases. Trimming cost V 4 bases and J 4 bases; bases outside gene matches: 3. Germline lookup yields CDR1 MGHRA and CDR2 YSYEKL. The CDR3 has 16 amino acids. CDR3 loop: CASSPRLAGGTGELFF. CDR3 coding DNA: TGCGCCAGCAGCCCAAGACTAGCGGGAGGCACCGGGGAGCTGTTTTTT.

This rearrangement joins TRBV27 to TRBJ2-3, with TRBD2 matching over 7 bases. The CDR3 runs to 16 residues. CDR1 and CDR2 (germline): MNHEY, SMNVEV (reference sequence). Trimming cost V 2 bases and J 2 bases; bases outside gene matches: 7. The CDR3 is CASSLRTSFHTDTQYF. The DNA of the CDR3 is TGTGCCAGCAGTTTAAGGACTAGTTTCCACACAGATACGCAGTATTTT.

The chain has TRBV7-9 and TRBJ1-4; the match to TRBD1 covers 8 bases. The CDR3 runs to 14 residues. Germline values: CDR1 SEHNR, CDR2 FQNEAQ (reference sequence). Trimming removed 3 bases from V and 8 bases from J; junction bases left unmatched: 5. CDR3 loop: CASSFDRGREKLFF. CDR3 coding DNA: TGTGCCAGCAGCTTTGACAGGGGCAGGGAAAAACTGTTTTTT.

The chain is built from TRBV9 and TRBJ2-1; 7 nucleotides agree with TRBD2. CDR1 is SGDLS and CDR2 is YYNGEE in the germline V gene. V was pared by 0 bases and J by 1 base, with 4 bases of the junction left unmatched. This CDR3 has 16 amino acids. The CDR3 protein is CASSVGGSRSYNEQFF. The DNA of the CDR3 is TGTGCCAGCAGCGTAGGCGGGAGTAGGTCCTACAATGAGCAGTTCTTC. Full variable domain (outside the CDR3, taken from reference TRBV9 and TRBJ2-1): DSGVTQTPKHLITATGQRVTLRCSPRSGDLSVYWYQQSLDQGLQFLIQYYNGEERAKGNILERFSAQQFPDLHSELNLSSLELGDSALYFCASSVGGSRSYNEQFFGPGTRLTVL.

The gene calls are TRBV28 and TRBJ2-7, with 9 bases fitting TRBD1. The CDR3 is made up of 14 amino acids. The J segment lost 3 bases and the V segment lost 6 bases, leaving 6 bases of the junction unmatched. CDR1 is MDHEN, CDR2 SYDVKM, per germline. CDR3 nucleotide sequence: TGTGCCAGCAGAACCGGGACAGGGCTCTACGAGCAGTACTTC. Residues: CASRTGTGLYEQYF.

This rearrangement joins TRBV5-1 to TRBJ2-3; 7 bases align to TRBD2. The CDR3 has 16 amino acids. The germline V gene has CDR1 SGHRS and CDR2 YFSETQ. The trim removed 3 bases at V and 3 bases at J, leaving 10 bases unmatched. The chain's CDR3 is CASSSQAGAETDTQYF. CDR3 DNA: TGCGCCAGCAGCTCACAGGCGGGAGCGGAAACAGATACGCAGTATTTT.

In this sample, this clone turned up many times. V and J are TRBV28 and TRBJ2-2; D unclear. Looked up from germline, CDR1 is MDHEN and CDR2 is SYDVKM. Trimming removed 1 base from V and 4 bases from J, with 13 bases in between. The CDR3 runs 16 residues. Here the CDR3 reads CASSLLARFSTGELFF. The CDR3 nucleotides are TGTGCCAGCAGTTTATTGGCCAGGTTCAGCACCGGGGAGCTGTTTTTT. Filled out from reference TRBV28 and TRBJ2-2, the complete variable domain reads DVKVTQSSRYLVKRTGEKVFLECVQDMDHENMFWYRQDPGLGLRLIYFSYDVKMKEKGDIPEGYSVSREKKERFSLILESASTNQTSMYLCASSLLARFSTGELFFGEGSRLTVL.

This clone appeared a few times. This chain links TRBV3-1 (or the pseudogene TRBV3-2) with TRBJ1-5, with TRBD1 matching 7 bases. Germline V lookup: CDR1 LGHDT, CDR2 YNNKEL (reference sequence). The ends lost 1 base at V and 10 bases at J; junction bases unmatched: 4. CDR3 length equals 13 residues. CDR3 residues: CASSQGRGNPQHF. CDR3 DNA sequence: TGTGCCAGCAGCCAAGGCAGGGGGAATCCCCAGCATTTT.

The chain links TRBV6-1 to TRBJ1-6; 9 bases are a match to TRBD1. Germline CDR1 is MNHNS and CDR2 is SASEGT. V lost 3 bases and J lost 8; bases outside the gene matches: 5. This CDR3 has 15 residues. CDR3 loop: CASSDDRGSHSPLHF. CDR3 nucleotide sequence: TGTGCCAGCAGTGATGACAGGGGGTCCCATTCACCCCTCCACTTT.

CDR3 protein: CASMAGASYEQYF. The DNA for the CDR3 is TGTGCCAGCATGGCAGGGGCCTCCTACGAGCAGTACTTC. The chain is built from TRBV27 and TRBJ2-7; TRBD1 is a possible D gene (6 bases). Germline assignment: CDR1 MNHEY and CDR2 SMNVEV (reference sequence). The CDR3 has 13 amino acids. V was cut by 7 bases and J by 0 bases, with 10 bases left in between.

The CDR3 spells CATSRRGLALTEQYF. The DNA of the CDR3 is TGTGCCACCAGCAGACGGGGACTAGCGCTAACCGAGCAGTACTTC. The genes are TRBV15 and TRBJ2-7; 10 positions match TRBD2. V gave up 2 bases and J gave up 6 bases; unmatched junction bases: 7. The germline V gene encodes CDR1 LNHNV and CDR2 YYDKDF (reference sequence). This CDR3 comprises 15 residues.

The chain recombines TRBV27 with TRBJ1-1; weak D call: TRBD1 (5 bases). The CDR3 consists of 13 residues. In germline, CDR1 is MNHEY, CDR2 SMNVEV (reference sequence). Trimming pared 4 bases from V and 8 bases from J, leaving 14 bases between. The CDR3, as DNA: TGTGCCAGCAGTTCCCCAGGGTTTTTGGAAGCTTTCTTT. Its protein is CASSSPGFLEAFF.

CDR3 coding DNA: TGTGCCAGCAGCTTTTTTTCGGGAGAAGGGGCGGGTGAGCAGTTCTTC. Its protein product is CASSFFSGEGAGEQFF. The chain links TRBV11-2 to TRBJ2-1; maybe TRBD2 (6 bases). Germline assignment: CDR1 SGHAT and CDR2 FQNNGV. CDR3 size: 16 residues. The V end was cut by 3 bases, the J end by 9 bases, with 21 bases between. Full variable domain (missing parts from reference TRBV11-2 and TRBJ2-1): EAGVAQSPRYKIIEKRQSVAFWCNPISGHATLYWYQQILGQGPKLLIQFQNNGVVDDSQLPKDRFSAERLKGVDSTLKIQPAKLEDSAVYLCASSFFSGEGAGEQFFGPGTRLTVL.

The chain has TRBV5-1 and TRBJ2-4; 12 positions match TRBD1. Trimming took 3 bases from V and 6 from J; bases not matched to a gene: 4. The length of the CDR3 is 15 residues. Per the germline V gene, CDR1 is SGHRS and CDR2 is YFSETQ. As DNA, the CDR3 is TGCGCCAGCAGCTGGGGACAGGGGGCTATAAACATTCAGTACTTC. Encoded protein: CASSWGQGAINIQYF.

The chain carries TRBV28 and TRBJ1-1; 9 nucleotides align to TRBD1. CDR3 length: 15 amino acids. Trimming removed 3 bases from V and 5 bases from J; junction bases left unmatched: 7. Germline-derived CDR1 and CDR2 are MDHEN and SYDVKM. The chain's CDR3 is CASSFYRGRRTEAFF. CDR3 nucleotide sequence: TGTGCCAGCAGTTTCTACAGGGGGCGACGGACTGAAGCTTTCTTT. Filled out from reference TRBV28 and TRBJ1-1, the complete variable domain reads DVKVTQSSRYLVKRTGEKVFLECVQDMDHENMFWYRQDPGLGLRLIYFSYDVKMKEKGDIPEGYSVSREKKERFSLILESASTNQTSMYLCASSFYRGRRTEAFFGQGTRLTVV.

The chain is built from TRBV28 and TRBJ1-5; D perhaps matches TRBD1 (5 bases). V was pared by 8 bases and J by 4 bases, with 12 bases between. CDR1 is MDHEN and CDR2 is SYDVKM in the germline V gene. This CDR3 region has 13 residues. CDR3: CASGAGGNQPQHF. Written as DNA, the CDR3 is TGTGCCAGCGGGGCGGGGGGAAATCAGCCCCAGCATTTT.

The V call is TRBV5-4, the J call TRBJ1-5, with D possibly matching TRBD1 (6 bases). Trimming left V 2 bases short and J 0 bases short, with 12 bases between. The CDR3 spans 16 residues. Germline V lookup: CDR1 SGHNT, CDR2 YYREEE (reference sequence). The DNA of the CDR3 is TGTGCCAGCAGCTTTGGGGGGGCTCTTAGCAATCAGCCCCAGCATTTT. Its protein is CASSFGGALSNQPQHF.

This clone showed up just a few times. The chain combines TRBV27 with TRBJ1-2; maybe TRBD1 (5 bases). This CDR3 region has 13 residues. Trimming pared 7 bases from V and 0 bases from J, leaving 9 bases between. In germline, CDR1 is MNHEY, CDR2 SMNVEV (reference sequence). In nucleotides, the CDR3 is TGTGCCAGCATGGGGACTTCTAACTATGGCTACACCTTC. Translating gives CASMGTSNYGYTF.

This sequence joins TRBV7-2 and TRBJ1-6; a possible D gene is TRBD1 (6 bases). Trimming took 1 base from V and 5 from J, leaving 6 bases between them. Germline CDR1 SGHTA, CDR2 FQGNSA. This CDR3 has 14 residues. CDR3 loop: CASSLGTDNSPLHF. In nucleotides, the CDR3 is TGTGCCAGCAGCTTAGGGACAGATAATTCACCCCTCCACTTT.